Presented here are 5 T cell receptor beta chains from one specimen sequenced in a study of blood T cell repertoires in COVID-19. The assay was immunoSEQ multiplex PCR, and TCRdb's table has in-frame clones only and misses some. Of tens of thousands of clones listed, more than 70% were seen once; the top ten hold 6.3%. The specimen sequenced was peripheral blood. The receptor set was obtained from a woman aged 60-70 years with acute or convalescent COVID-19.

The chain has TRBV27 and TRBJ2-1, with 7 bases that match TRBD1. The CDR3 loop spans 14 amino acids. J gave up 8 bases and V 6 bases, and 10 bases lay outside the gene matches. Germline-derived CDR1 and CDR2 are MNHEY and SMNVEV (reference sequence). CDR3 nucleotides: TGTGCCAGCAGCGTGTTGGACAGGCCGGATGAGCAGTTCTTC. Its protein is CASSVLDRPDEQFF.

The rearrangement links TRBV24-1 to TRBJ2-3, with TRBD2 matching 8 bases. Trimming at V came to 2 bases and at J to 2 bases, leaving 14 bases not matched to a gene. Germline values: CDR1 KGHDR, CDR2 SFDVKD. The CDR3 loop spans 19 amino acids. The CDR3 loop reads CATSDSLTGGPLDTDTQYF. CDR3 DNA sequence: TGTGCCACCAGTGATTCCTTGACGGGGGGGCCTCTAGACACAGATACGCAGTATTTT.

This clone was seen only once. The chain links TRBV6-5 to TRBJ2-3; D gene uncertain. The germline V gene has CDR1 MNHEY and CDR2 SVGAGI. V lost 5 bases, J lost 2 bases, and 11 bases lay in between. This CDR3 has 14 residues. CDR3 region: CASSNDFDTDTQYF. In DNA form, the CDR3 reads TGTGCCAGCAGTAACGACTTCGACACAGATACGCAGTATTTT.

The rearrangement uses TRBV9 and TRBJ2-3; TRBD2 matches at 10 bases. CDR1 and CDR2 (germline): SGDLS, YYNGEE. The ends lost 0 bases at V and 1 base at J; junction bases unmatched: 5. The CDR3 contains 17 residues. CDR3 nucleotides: TGTGCCAGCAGCGTAGAGGCTAGCGGGGGACGCACAGATACGCAGTATTTT. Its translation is CASSVEASGGRTDTQYF.

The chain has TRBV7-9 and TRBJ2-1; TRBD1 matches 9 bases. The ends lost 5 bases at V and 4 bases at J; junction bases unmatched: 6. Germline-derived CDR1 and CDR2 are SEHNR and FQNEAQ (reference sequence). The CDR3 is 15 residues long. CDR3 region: CASSPGQGSYNEQFF. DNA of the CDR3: TGTGCCAGCAGCCCCGGACAGGGGTCATACAATGAGCAGTTCTTC.